This record concerns one T cell receptor beta chain sequence. As to time point: pre-treatment baseline. The source of the sample is a study of blood T cell dynamics during melanoma immunotherapy. The germline V gene has CDR1 SGHRS and CDR2 YFSETQ. This CDR3 is 15 amino acids long. The V segment lost 1 base and the J segment 0 bases; nucleotides outside the gene matches: 2. Only in-frame clones appear in the TCRdb table, and some are missing; sequencing was by immunoSEQ multiplex PCR. The sample contains 10,000 to 15,000 clones, about 82% of which appear only once. This rearrangement joins TRBV5-1 to TRBJ2-3, with 7 positions matching TRBD1. The receptor comes from a human donor with melanoma. The specimen comprised blood, sampled from a patient treated with checkpoint blockade. CDR3 nucleotide sequence: TGCGCCAGCAGCTTGACGGGACAGAGCACAGATACGCAGTATTTT. This gives the protein CASSLTGQSTDTQYF.